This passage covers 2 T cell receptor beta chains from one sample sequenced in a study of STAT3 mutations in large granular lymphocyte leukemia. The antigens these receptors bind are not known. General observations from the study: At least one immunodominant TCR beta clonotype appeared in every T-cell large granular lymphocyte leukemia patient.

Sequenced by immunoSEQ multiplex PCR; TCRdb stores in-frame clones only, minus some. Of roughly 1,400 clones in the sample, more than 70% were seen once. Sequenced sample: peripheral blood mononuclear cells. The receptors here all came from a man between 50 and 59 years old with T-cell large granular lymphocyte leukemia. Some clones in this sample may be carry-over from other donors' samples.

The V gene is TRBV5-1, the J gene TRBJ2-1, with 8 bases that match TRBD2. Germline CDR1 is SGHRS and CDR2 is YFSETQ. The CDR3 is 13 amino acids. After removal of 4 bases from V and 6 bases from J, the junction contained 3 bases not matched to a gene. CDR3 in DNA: TGCGCCAGCAGCCATGGGACTAGCAATGAGCAGTTCTTC. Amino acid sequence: CASSHGTSNEQFF.

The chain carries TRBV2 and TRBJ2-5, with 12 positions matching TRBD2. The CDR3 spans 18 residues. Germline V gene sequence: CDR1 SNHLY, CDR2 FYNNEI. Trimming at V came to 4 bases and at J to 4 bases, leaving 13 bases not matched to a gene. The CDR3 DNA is TGTGCCAGCAGTGTCCCAAGACCTAGCGGGGGGGAGTCAGAGACCCAGTACTTC. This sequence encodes CASSVPRPSGGESETQYF.